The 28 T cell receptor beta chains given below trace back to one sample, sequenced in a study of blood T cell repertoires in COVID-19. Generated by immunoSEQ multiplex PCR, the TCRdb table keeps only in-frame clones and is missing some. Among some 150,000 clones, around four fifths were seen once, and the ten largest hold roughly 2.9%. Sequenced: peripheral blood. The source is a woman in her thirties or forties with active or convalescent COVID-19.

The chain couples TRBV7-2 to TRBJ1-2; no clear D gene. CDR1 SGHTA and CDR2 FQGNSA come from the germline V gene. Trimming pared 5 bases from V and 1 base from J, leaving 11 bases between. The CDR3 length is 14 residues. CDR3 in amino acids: CASSPRHLNYGYTF. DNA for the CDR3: TGTGCCAGCAGCCCGAGGCACCTTAACTATGGCTACACCTTC.

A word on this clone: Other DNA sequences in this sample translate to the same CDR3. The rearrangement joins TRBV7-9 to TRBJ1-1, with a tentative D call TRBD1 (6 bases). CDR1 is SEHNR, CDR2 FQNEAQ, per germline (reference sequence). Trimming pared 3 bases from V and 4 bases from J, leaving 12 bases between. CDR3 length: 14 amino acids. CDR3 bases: TGTGCCAGCAGCTTGGGAGGGGGAGGCACTGAAGCTTTCTTT. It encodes CASSLGGGGTEAFF.

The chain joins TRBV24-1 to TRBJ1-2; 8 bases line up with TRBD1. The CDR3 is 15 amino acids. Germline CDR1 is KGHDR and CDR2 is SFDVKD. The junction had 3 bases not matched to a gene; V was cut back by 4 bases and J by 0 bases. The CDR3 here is CATSERTGTNYGYTF. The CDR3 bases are TGTGCCACCAGTGAACGGACAGGGACTAACTATGGCTACACCTTC.

The CDR3 DNA is TGTGCCACCCGGGACAGGGGGCGCGTTAGCTATGGCTACACCTTC. Encoded protein: CATRDRGRVSYGYTF. The genes are TRBV27 and TRBJ1-2; TRBD1 aligns across 12 bases. V was pared by 10 bases and J by 4 bases, with 10 bases of the junction left unmatched. The CDR3 has 15 residues. Per germline, CDR1 MNHEY and CDR2 SMNVEV (reference sequence).

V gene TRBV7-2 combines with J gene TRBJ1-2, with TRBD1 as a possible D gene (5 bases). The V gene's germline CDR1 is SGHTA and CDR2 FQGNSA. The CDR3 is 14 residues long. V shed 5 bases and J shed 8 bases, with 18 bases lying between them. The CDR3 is CASSAGYWALGYTF. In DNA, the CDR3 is TGTGCCAGCAGCGCAGGGTACTGGGCTTTGGGCTACACCTTC.

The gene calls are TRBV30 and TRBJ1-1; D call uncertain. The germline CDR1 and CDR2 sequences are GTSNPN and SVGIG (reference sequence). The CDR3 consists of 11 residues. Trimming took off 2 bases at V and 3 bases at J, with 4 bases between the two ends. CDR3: CAWSSDTEAFF. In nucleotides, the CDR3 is TGTGCCTGGAGTTCGGACACTGAAGCTTTCTTT.

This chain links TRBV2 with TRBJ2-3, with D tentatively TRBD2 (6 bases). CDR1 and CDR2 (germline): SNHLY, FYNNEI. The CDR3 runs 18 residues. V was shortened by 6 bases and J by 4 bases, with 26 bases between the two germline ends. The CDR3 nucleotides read TGTGCCAGCAGCAAAAGAACCGGGGGATCGGGCTTTTCAGATACGCAGTATTTT. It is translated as CASSKRTGGSGFSDTQYF.

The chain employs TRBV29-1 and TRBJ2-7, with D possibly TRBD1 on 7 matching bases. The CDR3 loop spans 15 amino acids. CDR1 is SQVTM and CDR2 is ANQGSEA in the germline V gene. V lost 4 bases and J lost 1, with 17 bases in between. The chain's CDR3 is CSVVPLTGRSYEQYF. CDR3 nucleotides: TGCAGCGTTGTCCCTCTGACAGGGAGGTCCTACGAGCAGTACTTC.

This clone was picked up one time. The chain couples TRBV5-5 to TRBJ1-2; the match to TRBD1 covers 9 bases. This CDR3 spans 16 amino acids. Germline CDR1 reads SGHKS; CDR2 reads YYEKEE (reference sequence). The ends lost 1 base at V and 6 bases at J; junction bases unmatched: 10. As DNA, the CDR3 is TGTGCCAGCAGCTTGCAAGCGGACAGGGGATCGCATGGCTACACCTTC. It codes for CASSLQADRGSHGYTF. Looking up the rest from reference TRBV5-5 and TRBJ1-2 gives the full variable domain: DAGVTQSPTHLIKTRGQQVTLRCSPISGHKSVSWYQQVLGQGPQFIFQYYEKEERGRGNFPDRFSARQFPNYSSELNVNALLLGDSALYLCASSLQADRGSHGYTFGSGTRLTVV.

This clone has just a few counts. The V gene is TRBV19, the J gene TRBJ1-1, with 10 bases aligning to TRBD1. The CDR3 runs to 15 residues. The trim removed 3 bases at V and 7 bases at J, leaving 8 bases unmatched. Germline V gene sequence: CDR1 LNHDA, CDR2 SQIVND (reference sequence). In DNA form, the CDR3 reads TGTGCCAGTAGTATTGCGACAGGGGGCCTTAGTGAAGCTTTCTTT. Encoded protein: CASSIATGGLSEAFF. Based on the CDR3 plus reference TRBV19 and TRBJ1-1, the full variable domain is DGGITQSPKYLFRKEGQNVTLSCEQNLNHDAMYWYRQDPGQGLRLIYYSQIVNDFQKGDIAEGYSVSREKKESFPLTVTSAQKNPTAFYLCASSIATGGLSEAFFGQGTRLTVV.

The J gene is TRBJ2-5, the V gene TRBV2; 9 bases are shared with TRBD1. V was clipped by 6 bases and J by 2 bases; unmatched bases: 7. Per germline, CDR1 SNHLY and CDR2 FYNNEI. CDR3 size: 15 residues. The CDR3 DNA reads TGTGCCAGCAGCCGGGACAGGGCATTTCAAGAGACCCAGTACTTC. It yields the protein CASSRDRAFQETQYF.

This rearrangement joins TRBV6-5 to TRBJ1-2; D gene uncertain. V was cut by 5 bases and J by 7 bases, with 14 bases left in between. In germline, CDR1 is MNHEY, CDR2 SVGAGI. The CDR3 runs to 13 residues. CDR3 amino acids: CASSLRQKAGYTF. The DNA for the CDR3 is TGTGCCAGCAGTCTTCGACAAAAGGCTGGCTACACCTTC.

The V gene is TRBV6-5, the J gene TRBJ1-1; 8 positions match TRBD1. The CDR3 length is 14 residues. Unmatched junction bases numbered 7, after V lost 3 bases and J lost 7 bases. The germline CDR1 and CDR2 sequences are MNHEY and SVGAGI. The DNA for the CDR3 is TGTGCCAGCAGTTATCTTGGAGGACAGGGTGAAGCTTTCTTT. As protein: CASSYLGGQGEAFF.

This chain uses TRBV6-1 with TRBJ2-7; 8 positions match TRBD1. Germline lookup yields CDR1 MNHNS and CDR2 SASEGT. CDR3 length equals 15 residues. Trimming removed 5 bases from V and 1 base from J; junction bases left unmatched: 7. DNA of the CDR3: TGTGCCAGCAGTCGGACAGGGTTTAAATCCTACGAGCAGTACTTC. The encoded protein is CASSRTGFKSYEQYF.

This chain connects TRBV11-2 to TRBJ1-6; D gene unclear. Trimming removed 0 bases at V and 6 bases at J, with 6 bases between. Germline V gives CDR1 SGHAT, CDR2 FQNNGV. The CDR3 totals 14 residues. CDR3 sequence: CASSLDLVNSPLHF. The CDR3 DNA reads TGTGCCAGCAGCTTAGATCTCGTTAATTCACCCCTCCACTTT.

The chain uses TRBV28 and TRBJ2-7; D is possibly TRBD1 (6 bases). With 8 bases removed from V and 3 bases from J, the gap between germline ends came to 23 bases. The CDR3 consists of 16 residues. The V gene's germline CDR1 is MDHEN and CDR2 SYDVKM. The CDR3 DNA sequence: TGTGCCAGCGTAAGTTCGCGATGGGACACCAGCTACGAGCAGTACTTC. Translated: CASVSSRWDTSYEQYF. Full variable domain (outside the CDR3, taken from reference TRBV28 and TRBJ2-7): DVKVTQSSRYLVKRTGEKVFLECVQDMDHENMFWYRQDPGLGLRLIYFSYDVKMKEKGDIPEGYSVSREKKERFSLILESASTNQTSMYLCASVSSRWDTSYEQYFGPGTRLTVT.

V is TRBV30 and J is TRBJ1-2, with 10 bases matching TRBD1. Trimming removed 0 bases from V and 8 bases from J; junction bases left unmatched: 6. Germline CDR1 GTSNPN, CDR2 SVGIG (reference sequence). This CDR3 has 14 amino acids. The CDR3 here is CAWSVGTGVGGYTF. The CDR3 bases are TGTGCCTGGAGTGTAGGGACAGGGGTAGGCGGCTACACCTTC.

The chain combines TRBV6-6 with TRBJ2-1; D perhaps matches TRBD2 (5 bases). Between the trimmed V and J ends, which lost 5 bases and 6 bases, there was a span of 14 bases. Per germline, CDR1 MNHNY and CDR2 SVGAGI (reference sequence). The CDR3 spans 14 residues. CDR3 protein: CASSPQGGGNEQFF. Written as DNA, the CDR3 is TGTGCCAGCAGTCCCCAAGGAGGCGGCAATGAGCAGTTCTTC.

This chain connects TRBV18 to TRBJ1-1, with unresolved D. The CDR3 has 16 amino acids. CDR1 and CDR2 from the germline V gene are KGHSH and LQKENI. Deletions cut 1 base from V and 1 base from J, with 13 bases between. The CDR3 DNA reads TGTGCCAGCTCACCACGGGCTGGTTCGCGGAACACTGAAGCTTTCTTT. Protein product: CASSPRAGSRNTEAFF.

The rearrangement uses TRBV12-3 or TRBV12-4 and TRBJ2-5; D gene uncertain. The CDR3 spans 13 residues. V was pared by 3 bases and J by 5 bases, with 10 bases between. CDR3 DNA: TGTGCCAGCAGTTTCGGCTTCGGGGAGACCCAGTACTTC. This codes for CASSFGFGETQYF.

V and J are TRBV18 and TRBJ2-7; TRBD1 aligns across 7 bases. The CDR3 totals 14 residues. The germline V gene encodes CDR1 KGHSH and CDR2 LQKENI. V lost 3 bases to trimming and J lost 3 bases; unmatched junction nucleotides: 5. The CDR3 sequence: CASSPGTAIYEQYF. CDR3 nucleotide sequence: TGTGCCAGCTCACCCGGGACAGCGATCTACGAGCAGTACTTC.

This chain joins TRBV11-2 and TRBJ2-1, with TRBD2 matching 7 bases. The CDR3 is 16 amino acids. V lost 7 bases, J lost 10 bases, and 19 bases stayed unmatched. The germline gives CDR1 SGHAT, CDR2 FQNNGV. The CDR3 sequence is CASTVGVSGVIREQFF. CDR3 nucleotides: TGTGCCAGCACCGTAGGGGTGAGCGGGGTGATAAGGGAGCAGTTCTTC. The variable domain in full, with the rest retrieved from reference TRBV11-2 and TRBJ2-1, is EAGVAQSPRYKIIEKRQSVAFWCNPISGHATLYWYQQILGQGPKLLIQFQNNGVVDDSQLPKDRFSAERLKGVDSTLKIQPAKLEDSAVYLCASTVGVSGVIREQFFGPGTRLTVL.

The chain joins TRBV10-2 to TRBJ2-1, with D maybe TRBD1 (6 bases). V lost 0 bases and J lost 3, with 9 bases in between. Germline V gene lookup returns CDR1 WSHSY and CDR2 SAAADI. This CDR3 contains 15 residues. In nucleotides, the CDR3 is TGCGCCAGCAGTGAGTCGGTAGGGGGCTACAATGAGCAGTTCTTC. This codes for CASSESVGGYNEQFF.

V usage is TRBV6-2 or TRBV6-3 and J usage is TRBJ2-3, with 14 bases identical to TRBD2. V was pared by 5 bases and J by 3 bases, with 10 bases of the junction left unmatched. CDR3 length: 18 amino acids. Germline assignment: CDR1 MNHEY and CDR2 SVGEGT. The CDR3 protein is CASSAPRRTSGRTDTQYF. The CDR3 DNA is TGTGCCAGCAGTGCCCCGCGAAGGACTAGCGGGAGGACAGATACGCAGTATTTT.

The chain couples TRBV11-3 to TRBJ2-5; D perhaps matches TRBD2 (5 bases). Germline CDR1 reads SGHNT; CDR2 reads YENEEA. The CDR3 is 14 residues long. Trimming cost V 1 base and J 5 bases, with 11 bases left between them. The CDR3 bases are TGTGCCAGCAGCTTAGGGGGAGCTGGGGAGACCCAGTACTTC. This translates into CASSLGGAGETQYF.

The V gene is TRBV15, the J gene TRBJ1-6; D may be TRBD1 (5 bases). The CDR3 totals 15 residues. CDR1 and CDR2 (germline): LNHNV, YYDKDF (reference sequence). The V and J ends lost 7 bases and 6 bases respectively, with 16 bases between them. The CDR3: CATKHRDSGNSPLHF. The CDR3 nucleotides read TGTGCCACCAAACACCGGGACTCTGGTAATTCACCCCTCCACTTT.

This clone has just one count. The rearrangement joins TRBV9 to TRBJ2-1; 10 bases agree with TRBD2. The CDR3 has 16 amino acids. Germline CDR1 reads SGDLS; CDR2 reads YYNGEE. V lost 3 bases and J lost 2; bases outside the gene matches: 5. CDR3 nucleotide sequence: TGTGCCAGCAGCGCCTCCGGGACTAGCGCCTACAATGAGCAGTTCTTC. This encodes CASSASGTSAYNEQFF.

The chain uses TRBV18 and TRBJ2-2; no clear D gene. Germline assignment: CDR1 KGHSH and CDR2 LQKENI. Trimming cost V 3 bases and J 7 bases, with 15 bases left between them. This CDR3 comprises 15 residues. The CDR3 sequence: CASSPIGGIDGELFF. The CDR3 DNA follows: TGTGCCAGCTCACCTATCGGCGGTATCGACGGGGAGCTGTTTTTT.